This T cell receptor (beta chain) was sequenced during a study of cytomegalovirus exposure and HLA in healthy donors (dated by TCRdb to 2017 to 2019). Study-wide context: The 670 or so repertoires of the first cohort and the roughly 110 validation repertoires were produced on the same platform, according to a later analysis. The study aimed to test whether cataloging public T cell receptors could reveal signatures of past pathogen exposure. In addition to the first cohort of 650 to 800 subjects, a separate validation cohort of around 110 different subjects was used. The study combined high-throughput TCR immunosequencing, statistical association of individual TCRs with disease status, and machine learning to predict cytomegalovirus infection status. What the study reported, not specific to this receptor: The validation cohort had no HLA typing available for a later analysis, so co-occurrence within that cohort was assessed over all 130 or so repertoires. Most TCR sequences were observed very rarely across donors, whereas some public TCRs were present in many individuals. The study listed around 160 TCR beta chains as associated with cytomegalovirus. It was suggested by the authors that the approach could potentially be generalized to other disease states and immunological phenotypes. In vitro tests confirmed that a few of the cytomegalovirus-associated TCR beta chains recognize cytomegalovirus antigens. The classifier was reported to diagnose cytomegalovirus status with high specificity and sensitivity in both the original and validation cohorts. In a later analysis, TCRs clustered in the first cohort were found to also tend to co-occur in the roughly 120 validation repertoires, with 85% to 95% of cluster scores above 0.

Separate from the approximately 730-subject first cohort, the validation cohort of about 120 subjects was the group to which the donors belonged. Libraries were constructed by the immunoSEQ multiplex PCR assay. The authors' pipeline ran thus. To diagnose cytomegalovirus status from the catalog of TCR beta chain sequences, a statistical classification framework was built. Drawn from immuneACCESS, this table holds only the in-frame rearrangements with V and J called that TCRdb kept. Clones are partly lost; checked studies trace under half to an unresolved V gene and leave the rest unexplained. V, J and clone size were drawn from that table, and D and trimming were deduced from the DNA. This sample lists approximately 170,000 clones; approximately 81% were detected once. The ten biggest clones cover around 9.6% of the sample. Of note for this clone: The specificity of this receptor is unknown. No much larger clone is present one base from it, and per-base qualities are unavailable.

The germline V gene specifies SGHDN as CDR1 and FVKESK as CDR2. The V end loses 3 bases and the J end loses 0 bases, and a stretch of 14 bases separates them. The CDR3 starts with the cysteine, ends with the phenylalanine, and has 16 residues. Only the CDR3 part of the read is kept: 48 bases, read in frame from the first base. This TCR came from a man younger than 45 in good health and CMV-seropositive. This sequence uses TRBV14 and TRBJ1-2; no D segment can be confidently identified. The sample was PBMCs. CDR3 protein: CASSQYGRDTNYGYTF. The nucleotides read TGTGCCAGCAGCCAGTATGGTCGGGATACTAACTATGGCTACACCTTC.